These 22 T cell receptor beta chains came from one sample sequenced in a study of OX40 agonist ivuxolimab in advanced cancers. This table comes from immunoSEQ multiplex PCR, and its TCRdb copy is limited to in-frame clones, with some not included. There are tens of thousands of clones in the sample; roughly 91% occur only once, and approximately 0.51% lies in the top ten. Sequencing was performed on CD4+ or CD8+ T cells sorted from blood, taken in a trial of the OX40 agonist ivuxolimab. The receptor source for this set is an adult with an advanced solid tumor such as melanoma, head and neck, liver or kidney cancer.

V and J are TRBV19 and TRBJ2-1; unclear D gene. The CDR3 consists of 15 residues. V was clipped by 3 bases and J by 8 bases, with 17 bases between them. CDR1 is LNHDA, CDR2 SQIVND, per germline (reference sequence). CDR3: CASSISTIQEYEQFF. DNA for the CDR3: TGTGCCAGTAGTATTTCGACCATACAAGAGTATGAGCAGTTCTTC.

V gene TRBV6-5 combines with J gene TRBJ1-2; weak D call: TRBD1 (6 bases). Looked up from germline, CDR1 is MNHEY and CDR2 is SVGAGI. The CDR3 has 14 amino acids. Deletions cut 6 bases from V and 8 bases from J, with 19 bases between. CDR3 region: CASSLREGQGGYTF. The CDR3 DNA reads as TGTGCCAGCAGCCTCCGCGAGGGCCAGGGGGGCTACACCTTC.

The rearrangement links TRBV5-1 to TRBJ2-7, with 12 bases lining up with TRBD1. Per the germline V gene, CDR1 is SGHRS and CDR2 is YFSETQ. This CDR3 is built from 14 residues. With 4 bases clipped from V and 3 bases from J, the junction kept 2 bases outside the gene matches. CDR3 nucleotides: TGCGCCAGCAGCGGGACAGGGGGCTACTACGAGCAGTACTTC. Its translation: CASSGTGGYYEQYF.

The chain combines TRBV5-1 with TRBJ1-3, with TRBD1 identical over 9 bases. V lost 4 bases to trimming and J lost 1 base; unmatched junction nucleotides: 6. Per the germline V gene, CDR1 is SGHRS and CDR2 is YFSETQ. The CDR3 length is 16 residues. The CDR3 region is CASSPDRGESGNTIYF. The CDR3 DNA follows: TGCGCCAGCAGCCCAGACAGGGGGGAATCTGGAAACACCATATATTTT.

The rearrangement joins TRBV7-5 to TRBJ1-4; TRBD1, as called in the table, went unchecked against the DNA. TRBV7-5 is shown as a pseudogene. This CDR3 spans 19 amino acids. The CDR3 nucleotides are TGTGTCAGAAGCTTAGTTGAGGGGACAGCTCAATCAACTAATGAAAAACTGTTTTTT. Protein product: CVRSLVEGTAQSTNEKLFF.

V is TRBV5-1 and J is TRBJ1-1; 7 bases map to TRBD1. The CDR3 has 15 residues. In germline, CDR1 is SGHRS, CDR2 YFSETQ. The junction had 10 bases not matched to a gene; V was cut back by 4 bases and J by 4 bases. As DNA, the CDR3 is TGCGCCAGCAGCACAGGGGCCTTGTCTAGCACTGAAGCTTTCTTT. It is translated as CASSTGALSSTEAFF.

CDR3 amino acids: CSVEDQTGGGSIQYF. The CDR3 nucleotides read TGCAGCGTTGAAGACCAAACAGGGGGCGGAAGCATTCAGTACTTC. The rearrangement uses TRBV29-1 and TRBJ2-4; 9 positions agree with TRBD1. This CDR3 has 15 residues. Germline CDR1 reads SQVTM; CDR2 reads ANQGSEA. With V trimmed by 0 bases and J by 9 bases, 9 bases remained unmatched.

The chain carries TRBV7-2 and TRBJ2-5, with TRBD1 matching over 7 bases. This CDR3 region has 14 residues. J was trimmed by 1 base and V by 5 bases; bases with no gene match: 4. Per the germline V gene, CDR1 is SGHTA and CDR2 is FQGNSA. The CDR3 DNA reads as TGTGCCAGCAGCCAGGGACAGCTCCAAGAGACCCAGTACTTC. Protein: CASSQGQLQETQYF. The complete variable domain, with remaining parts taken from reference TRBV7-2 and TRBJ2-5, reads GAGVSQSPSNKVTEKGKDVELRCDPISGHTALYWYRQSLGQGLEFLIYFQGNSAPDKSGLPSDRFSAERTGGSVSTLTIQRTQQEDSAVYLCASSQGQLQETQYFGPGTRLLVL.

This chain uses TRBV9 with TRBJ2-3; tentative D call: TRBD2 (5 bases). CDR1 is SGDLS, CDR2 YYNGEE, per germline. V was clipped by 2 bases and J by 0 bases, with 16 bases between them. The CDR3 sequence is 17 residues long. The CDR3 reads CASSVGGQVASTDTQYF. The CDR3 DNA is TGTGCCAGCAGCGTTGGAGGCCAGGTGGCTAGCACAGATACGCAGTATTTT.

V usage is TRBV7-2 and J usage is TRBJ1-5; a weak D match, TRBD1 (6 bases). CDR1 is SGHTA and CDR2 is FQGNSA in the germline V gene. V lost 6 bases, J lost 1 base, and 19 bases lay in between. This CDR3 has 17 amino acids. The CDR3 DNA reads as TGTGCCAGCAGTCCCCGGGGGGGCAGGGCAAGCAATCAGCCCCAGCATTTT. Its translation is CASSPRGGRASNQPQHF.

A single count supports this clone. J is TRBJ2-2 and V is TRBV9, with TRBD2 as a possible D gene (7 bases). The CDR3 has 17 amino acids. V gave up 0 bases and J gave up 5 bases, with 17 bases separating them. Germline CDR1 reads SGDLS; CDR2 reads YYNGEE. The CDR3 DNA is TGTGCCAGCAGCGTAGCGGTGGGAGGGGGAATAACCGGGGAGCTGTTTTTT. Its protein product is CASSVAVGGGITGELFF.

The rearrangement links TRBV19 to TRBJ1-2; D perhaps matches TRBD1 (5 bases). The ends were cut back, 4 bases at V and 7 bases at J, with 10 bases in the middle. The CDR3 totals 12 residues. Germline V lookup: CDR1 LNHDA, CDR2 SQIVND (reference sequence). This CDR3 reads CASSSLGGGYTF. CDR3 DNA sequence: TGTGCCAGTAGTAGCCTCGGGGGTGGCTACACCTTC.

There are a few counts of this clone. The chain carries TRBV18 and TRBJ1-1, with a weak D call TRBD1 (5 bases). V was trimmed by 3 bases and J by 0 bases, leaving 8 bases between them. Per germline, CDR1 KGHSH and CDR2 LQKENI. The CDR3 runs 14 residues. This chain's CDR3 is CASSPEGLNTEAFF. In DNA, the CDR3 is TGTGCCAGCTCACCGGAGGGGCTGAACACTGAAGCTTTCTTT. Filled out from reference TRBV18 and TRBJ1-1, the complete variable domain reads NAGVMQNPRHLVRRRGQEARLRCSPMKGHSHVYWYRQLPEEGLKFMVYLQKENIIDESGMPKERFSAEFPKEGPSILRIQQVVRGDSAAYFCASSPEGLNTEAFFGQGTRLTVV.

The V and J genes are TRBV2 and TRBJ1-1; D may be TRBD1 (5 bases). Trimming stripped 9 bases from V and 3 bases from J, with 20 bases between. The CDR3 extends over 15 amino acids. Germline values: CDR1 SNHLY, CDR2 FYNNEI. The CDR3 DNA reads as TGTGCCAGTACCGGGACGGGGTATTTGGACACTGAAGCTTTCTTT. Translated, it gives CASTGTGYLDTEAFF.

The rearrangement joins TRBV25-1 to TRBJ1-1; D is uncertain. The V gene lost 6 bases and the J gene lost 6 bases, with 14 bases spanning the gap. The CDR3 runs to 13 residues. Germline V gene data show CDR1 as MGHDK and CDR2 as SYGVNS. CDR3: CASRGAANPEAFF. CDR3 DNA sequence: TGTGCCAGCAGGGGTGCCGCAAACCCTGAAGCTTTCTTT.

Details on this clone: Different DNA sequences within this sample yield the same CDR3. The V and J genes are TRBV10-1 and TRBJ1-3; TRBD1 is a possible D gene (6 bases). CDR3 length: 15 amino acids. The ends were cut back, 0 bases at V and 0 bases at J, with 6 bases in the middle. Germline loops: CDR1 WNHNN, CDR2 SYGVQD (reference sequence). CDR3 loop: CASSESGGSGNTIYF. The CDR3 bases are TGCGCCAGCAGTGAGTCAGGGGGCTCTGGAAACACCATATATTTT.

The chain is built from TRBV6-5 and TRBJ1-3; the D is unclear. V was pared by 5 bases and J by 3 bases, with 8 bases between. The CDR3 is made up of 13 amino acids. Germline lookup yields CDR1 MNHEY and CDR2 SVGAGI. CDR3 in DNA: TGTGCCAGCAGTACTCAAAGTGGAAACACCATATATTTT. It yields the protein CASSTQSGNTIYF.

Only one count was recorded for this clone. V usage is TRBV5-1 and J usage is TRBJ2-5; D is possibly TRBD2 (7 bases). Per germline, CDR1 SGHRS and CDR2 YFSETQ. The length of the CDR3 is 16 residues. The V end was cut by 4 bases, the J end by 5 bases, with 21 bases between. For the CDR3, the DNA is TGCGCCAGCAGCCCCCGTGAGGGGGGGGCGGGGGAGACCCAGTACTTC. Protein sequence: CASSPREGGAGETQYF.

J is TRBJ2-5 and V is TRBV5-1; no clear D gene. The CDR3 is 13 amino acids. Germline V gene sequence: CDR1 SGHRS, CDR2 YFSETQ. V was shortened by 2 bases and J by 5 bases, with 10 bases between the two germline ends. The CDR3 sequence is CASSFEVRETQYF. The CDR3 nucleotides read TGCGCCAGCAGCTTCGAGGTCCGGGAGACCCAGTACTTC.

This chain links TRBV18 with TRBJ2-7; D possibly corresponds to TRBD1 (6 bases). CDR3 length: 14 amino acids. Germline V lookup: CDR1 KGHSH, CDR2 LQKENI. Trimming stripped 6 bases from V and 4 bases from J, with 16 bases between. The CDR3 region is CASSPRDRSYEQYF. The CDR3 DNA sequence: TGTGCCAGCTCGCCCAGAGACAGGTCATACGAGCAGTACTTC.

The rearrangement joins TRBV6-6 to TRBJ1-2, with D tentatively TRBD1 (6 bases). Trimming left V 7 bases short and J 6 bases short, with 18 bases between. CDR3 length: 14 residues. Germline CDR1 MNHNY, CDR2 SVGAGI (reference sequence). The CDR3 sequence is CASTLTGTADGYTF. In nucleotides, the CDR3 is TGTGCCAGCACTCTAACAGGGACCGCGGATGGCTACACCTTC.

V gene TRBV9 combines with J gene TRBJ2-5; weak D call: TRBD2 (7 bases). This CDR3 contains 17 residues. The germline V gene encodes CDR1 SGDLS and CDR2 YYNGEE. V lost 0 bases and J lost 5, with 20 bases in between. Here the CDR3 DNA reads TGTGCCAGCAGCGTAGGTCGGGGGGCGTACAATCAGGAGACCCAGTACTTC. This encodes CASSVGRGAYNQETQYF.